This paragraph reports one T cell receptor beta chain. This specimen comes from a study of cytomegalovirus exposure and HLA in healthy donors. Measured with immunoSEQ multiplex PCR; TCRdb has only the in-frame clones, and not every one. The sample has about 71,000 clones, about 95% seen once; the top ten hold more than 0.9%. The clonotype comes from a woman aged 18-30 years in good health and CMV-seronegative. Material for sequencing was PBMCs.

The CDR3 nucleotides read TGCGCCAGCAGCCAAACAGGGGGAGGGTCTGGGGCCAACGTCCTGACTTTC. It encodes CASSQTGGGSGANVLTF. The rearrangement uses TRBV4-3 and TRBJ2-6, with D tentatively TRBD1 (8 bases). The germline gives CDR1 LGHNA, CDR2 YSLEER. This CDR3 spans 17 amino acids. Trimming left V 2 bases short and J 1 base short, with 12 bases between.